This T cell receptor beta chain was retrieved from a study of blood T cell repertoires in COVID-19. Overall study: In each case, the material was cDNA or gDNA derived from T cells, B-cell-depleted T cells, or PBMCs.

Germline CDR1 and CDR2: MNHEY and SVGAGI. J gave up 6 bases and V 5 bases, and 9 bases lay outside the gene matches. This CDR3 has 15 amino acids. Original methodology: Nucleated cell number was recorded as an estimate derived from reference gene primer amplification. Repertoires were generated with immunoSEQ multiplex PCR, while TCRdb's copy carries only in-frame clones and drops some. The V and J calls and clone size are taken from that table; D and trimming were inferred from the DNA. The data show under 300,000 clones, around 87% seen once. Recruitment covered under 25 US areas and drew participants whose ages spanned about 18 to 90 years. In assigning cohorts, the study relied on participant-reported clinical history.

Sequenced sample: PBMCs or T cells enriched from blood (not recorded which). The chain recombines TRBV6-5 with TRBJ2-7; 11 bases align to TRBD2. The sequence came from a woman aged 35 to 49 with acute COVID-19. The CDR3 protein is CASSPTSGSSGEQYF. CDR3 nucleotides: TGTGCCAGCAGTCCTACTAGCGGGAGCTCGGGCGAGCAGTACTTC.